The rows below give T cell receptor beta chains drawn from one sample of a study of blood T cell repertoires in COVID-19. Sequencing was performed with immunoSEQ multiplex PCR; in TCRdb, only in-frame clones are kept and a portion is missing. The sample lists roughly 92,000 clones, 80% to 85% occurring once. What was sequenced was peripheral blood. Source of these receptors: a woman aged 80 or older with active or convalescent COVID-19. CDR3s include the opening cysteine and the closing phenylalanine or tryptophan. The D gene is left open where the match is weak. Not every row has a clone size; where given, it reads once, few, many or a size class.

J gene,V gene,D gene,clone size,CDR3 protein,CDR3 DNA
TRBJ1-2,TRBV28,TRBD1,once,CASRRTGWGYGYTF,TGTGCCAGCAGAAGGACAGGGTGGGGGTATGGCTACACCTTC
TRBJ1-5,TRBV6-5,.,once,CASSYSDGWPQHF,TGTGCCAGCAGTTACTCAGACGGGTGGCCCCAGCATTTT
TRBJ1-3,TRBV6-5,.,.,CASSYGGRADTIYF,TGTGCCAGCAGTTACGGGGGCAGGGCGGACACCATATATTTT
TRBJ2-5,TRBV6-6,.,.,CASSHRGWRRIQETQYF,TGTGCCAGCAGTCATAGGGGGTGGCGGAGGATTCAAGAGACCCAGTACTTC
TRBJ1-5,TRBV2,TRBD1,.,CASSLTGTNQPQHF,TGTGCCAGCAGTTTGACAGGGACCAATCAGCCCCAGCATTTT
TRBJ1-6,TRBV3-1/TRBV3-2,TRBD1,.,CASSQGTGGSPLHF,TGTGCCAGCAGTCAAGGGACAGGCGGTTCACCCCTCCACTTT
TRBJ2-3,TRBV15,TRBD1,.,CATSRRDRGRTDTQYF,TGTGCCACCAGCAGACGGGACAGGGGGCGGACAGATACGCAGTATTTT
TRBJ2-7,TRBV28,.,.,CASSLRWEQYF,TGTGCCAGCAGTCTTCGGTGGGAGCAGTACTTC
TRBJ2-5,TRBV5-1,.,.,CASSEGQETQYF,TGCGCCAGCAGCGAGGGCCAAGAGACCCAGTACTTC
TRBJ1-5,TRBV5-1,.,few,CASSPSPGQPQHF,TGCGCCAGCAGCCCTTCACCGGGTCAGCCCCAGCATTTT
TRBJ2-1,TRBV6-5,TRBD1,.,CASRIQGSGNEQFF,TGTGCCAGCAGGATACAGGGGTCCGGTAATGAGCAGTTCTTC
TRBJ1-2,TRBV28,.,.,CASSLWGAGLGGYTF,TGTGCCAGCAGTTTATGGGGGGCAGGCTTGGGAGGCTACACCTTC
TRBJ2-5,TRBV4-3,.,few,CASSPEGKETQYF,TGCGCCAGCAGCCCGGAGGGGAAAGAGACCCAGTACTTC
TRBJ2-3,TRBV27,TRBD2,.,CASSLWGLAGAGDTQYF,TGTGCCAGCAGTTTATGGGGACTAGCGGGAGCTGGAGATACGCAGTATTTT
TRBJ2-3,TRBV24-1,.,.,CATEGVDTQYF,TGTGCCACCGAGGGGGTGGATACGCAGTATTTT
TRBJ1-1,TRBV7-9,.,.,CASSLVGGIRGTEAFF,TGTGCCAGCAGCTTAGTCGGGGGGATTAGGGGTACTGAAGCTTTCTTT
TRBJ1-1,TRBV18,TRBD1,.,CASSPSVQGGTEAFF,TGTGCCAGCTCGCCCTCGGTACAGGGGGGCACTGAAGCTTTCTTT
TRBJ1-5,TRBV6-2/TRBV6-3,.,.,CASSYRGNQPQHF,TGTGCCAGCAGTTACCGCGGGAATCAGCCCCAGCATTTT
TRBJ1-6,TRBV5-4,.,.,CASSSQKNSPLHF,TGTGCCAGCAGCTCACAGAAGAATTCACCCCTCCACTTT
TRBJ2-3,TRBV6-1,.,.,CASSEVGTDTQYF,TGTGCCAGCAGTGAAGTAGGCACAGATACGCAGTATTTT
TRBJ1-2,TRBV2,.,once,CASSEYLKFWGYTF,TGTGCCAGCAGTGAATACCTAAAGTTTTGGGGCTACACCTTC